The sequence of this T cell receptor beta chain was determined in a study of regulatory T cells in long-lasting Graves disease. Time point here: newly diagnosed GD, antithyroid drugs for less than 3 months. With RNA extracted from PBMCs as input, the TCR library was made. In this sample, this clonotype turned up a few times. This CDR3 contains 15 residues. The V end was cut by 4 bases, the J end by 2 bases, with 14 bases between. From germline, CDR1 is SQVTM and CDR2 ANQGSEA. Arm-PCR of CDR3 regions and iRepertoire HTBI primers were used to build TCR beta libraries. TCRdb reprocessed the multiplex PCR reads via MiXCR and lists one record per CDR3 protein. The sample includes 410,000 or so distinct CDR3 sequences, 15% seen only once; the top ten take over 15%. The data also belong to a second study, concerning T cells in Graves' hyperthyroidism and ophthalmopathy. That publication notes: First-round RT-PCR of the TCR CDR3 relied on the HTBI primer set.

The chain has TRBV29-1 and TRBJ2-2; weak D call: TRBD2 (6 bases). The sequence derives from a woman under 40 with Graves disease. Sequencing used peripheral blood mononuclear cells (PBMCs), obtained at new diagnosis, from a patient treated with antithyroid drugs. CDR3 nucleotide sequence: TGCAGCGTTGTAGTTGGAGGGGCAAACACCGGGGAGCTGTTTTTT. This codes for CSVVVGGANTGELFF.